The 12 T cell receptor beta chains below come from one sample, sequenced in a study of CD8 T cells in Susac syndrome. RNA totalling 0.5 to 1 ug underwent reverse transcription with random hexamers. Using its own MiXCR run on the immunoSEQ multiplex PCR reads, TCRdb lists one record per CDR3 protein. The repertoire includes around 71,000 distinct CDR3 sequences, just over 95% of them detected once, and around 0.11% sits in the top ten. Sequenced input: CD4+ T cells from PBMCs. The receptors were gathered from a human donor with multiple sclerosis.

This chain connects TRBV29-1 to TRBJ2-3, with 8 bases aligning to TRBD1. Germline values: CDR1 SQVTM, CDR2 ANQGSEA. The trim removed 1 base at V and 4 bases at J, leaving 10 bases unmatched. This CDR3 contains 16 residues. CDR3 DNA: TGCAGCGTTGAAGGTGGCAGGGGGCAGGGAGCAGATACGCAGTATTTT. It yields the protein CSVEGGRGQGADTQYF.

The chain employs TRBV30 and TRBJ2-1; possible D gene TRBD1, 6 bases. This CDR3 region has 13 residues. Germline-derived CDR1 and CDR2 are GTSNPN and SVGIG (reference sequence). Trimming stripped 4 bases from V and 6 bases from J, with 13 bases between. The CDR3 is CAWTPGVGNEQFF. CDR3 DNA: TGTGCCTGGACGCCAGGGGTCGGCAATGAGCAGTTCTTC.

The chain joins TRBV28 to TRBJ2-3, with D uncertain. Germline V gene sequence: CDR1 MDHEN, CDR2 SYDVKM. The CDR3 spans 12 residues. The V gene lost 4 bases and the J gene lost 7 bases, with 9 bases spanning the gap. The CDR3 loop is CASSSTVNTQYF. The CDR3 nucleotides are TGTGCCAGCAGTTCAACGGTGAATACGCAGTATTTT.

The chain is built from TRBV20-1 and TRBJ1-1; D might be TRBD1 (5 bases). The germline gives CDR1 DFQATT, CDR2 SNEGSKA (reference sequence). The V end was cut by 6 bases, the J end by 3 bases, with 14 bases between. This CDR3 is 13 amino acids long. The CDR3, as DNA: TGCAGTGCGAGACAGACTCTGGACACTGAAGCTTTCTTT. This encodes CSARQTLDTEAFF.

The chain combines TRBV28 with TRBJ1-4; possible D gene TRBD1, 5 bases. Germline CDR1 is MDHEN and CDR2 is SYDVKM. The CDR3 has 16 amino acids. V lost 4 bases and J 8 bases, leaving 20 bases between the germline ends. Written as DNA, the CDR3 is TGTGCCAGCAGTTCGAATGATCAGGGAATATCGGAAAAACTGTTTTTT. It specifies CASSSNDQGISEKLFF.

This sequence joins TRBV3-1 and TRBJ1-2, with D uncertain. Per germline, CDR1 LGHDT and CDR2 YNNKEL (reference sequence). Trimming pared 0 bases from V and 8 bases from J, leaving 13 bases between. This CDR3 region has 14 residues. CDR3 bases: TGTGCCAGCAGCCAAGATGGCGTTTATGGAGGCTACACCTTC. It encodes CASSQDGVYGGYTF.

The CDR3 loop reads CASSADRQPQHF. The CDR3 DNA sequence: TGTGCCAGCAGTGCGGACCGTCAGCCCCAGCATTTT. The chain employs TRBV2 and TRBJ1-5; no reliable D call. The CDR3 covers 12 residues. V was clipped by 4 bases and J by 6 bases, with 7 bases between them. Germline V lookup: CDR1 SNHLY, CDR2 FYNNEI.

CDR3 DNA: TGTGCCAGCAGCTTAGACAGGATCCCTGGGGCCAACGTCCTGACTTTC. Its protein product is CASSLDRIPGANVLTF. This sequence joins TRBV11-3 and TRBJ2-6; D not resolved. This CDR3 spans 16 amino acids. The germline V gene encodes CDR1 SGHNT and CDR2 YENEEA. Trimming left V 0 bases short and J 2 bases short, with 8 bases between.

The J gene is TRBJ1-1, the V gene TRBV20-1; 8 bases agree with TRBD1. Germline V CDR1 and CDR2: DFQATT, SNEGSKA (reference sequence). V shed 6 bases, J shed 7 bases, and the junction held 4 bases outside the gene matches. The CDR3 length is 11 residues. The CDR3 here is CSARTGSEAFF. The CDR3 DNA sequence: TGCAGTGCAAGGACAGGGAGTGAAGCTTTCTTT.

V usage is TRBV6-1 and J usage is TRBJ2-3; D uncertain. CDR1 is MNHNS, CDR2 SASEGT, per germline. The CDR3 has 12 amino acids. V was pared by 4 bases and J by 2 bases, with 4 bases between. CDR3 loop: CASSGFTDTQYF. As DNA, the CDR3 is TGTGCCAGCAGTGGTTTCACAGATACGCAGTATTTT.

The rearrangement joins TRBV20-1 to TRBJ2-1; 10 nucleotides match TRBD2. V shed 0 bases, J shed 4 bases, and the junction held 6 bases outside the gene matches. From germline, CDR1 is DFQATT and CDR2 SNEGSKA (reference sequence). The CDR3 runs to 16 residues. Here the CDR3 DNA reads TGCAGTGCTAGAGATGTCTCAGCGGGGGGGTACAATGAGCAGTTCTTC. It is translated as CSARDVSAGGYNEQFF.

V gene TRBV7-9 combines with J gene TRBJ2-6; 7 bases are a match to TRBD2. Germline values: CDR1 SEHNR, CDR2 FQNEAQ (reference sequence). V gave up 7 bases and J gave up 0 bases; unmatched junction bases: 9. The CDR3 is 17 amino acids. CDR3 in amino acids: CASNPREESSGANVLTF. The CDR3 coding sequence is TGTGCCAGCAACCCTCGGGAGGAGAGCTCTGGGGCCAACGTCCTGACTTTC.